This T cell receptor beta chain was recovered during a study of early T cells in non-severe SARS-CoV-2 infection. Study-level background: Chains were not paired, and sequencing was done on bulk RNA from unsorted whole blood. Broader study findings: Matches to VDJdb favored anti-spike CD8 responses and missed private and CD4 specificities.

About this clonotype: What it binds is not known.

Unique molecular identifiers were attached to individual cDNA molecules. One entry per CDR3 protein, called by TCRdb with MiXCR from the 5' RACE reads. The sample holds tens of thousands of distinct CDR3 sequences; approximately 12% are singletons and the top ten take roughly 4.5%. V was clipped by 5 bases and J by 5 bases, with 9 bases between them. CDR3 length equals 13 residues. Germline assignment: CDR1 SEHNR and CDR2 FQNEAQ (reference sequence). The clonotype originates from an adult who was a healthcare worker with PCR-confirmed SARS-CoV-2 infection or an uninfected control (not recorded which). The sequenced sample consisted of whole blood. The rearrangement joins TRBV7-9 to TRBJ2-2, with no clear D. The CDR3, as DNA: TGTGCCAGCAGCCCGGTCACTACCGGGGAGCTGTTTTTT. It translates to CASSPVTTGELFF.